This TCR beta chain originates from a study of blood T cell repertoires in COVID-19. This CDR3 comprises 12 residues. V was cut by 4 bases and J by 5 bases, with 6 bases left in between. The method was immunoSEQ multiplex PCR; TCRdb's version includes in-frame clones alone and lacks a portion of them. The table has about 240,000 clones, more than 75% seen once. This clonotype originated in a woman aged 70-85 years with active or convalescent COVID-19. The sequenced sample consisted of peripheral blood. The rearrangement uses TRBV12-3 or TRBV12-4 and TRBJ1-5; no reliable D call. The CDR3 DNA reads as TGTGCCAGCAGTTCCTTTTATCAGCCCCAGCATTTT. The encoded protein is CASSSFYQPQHF.